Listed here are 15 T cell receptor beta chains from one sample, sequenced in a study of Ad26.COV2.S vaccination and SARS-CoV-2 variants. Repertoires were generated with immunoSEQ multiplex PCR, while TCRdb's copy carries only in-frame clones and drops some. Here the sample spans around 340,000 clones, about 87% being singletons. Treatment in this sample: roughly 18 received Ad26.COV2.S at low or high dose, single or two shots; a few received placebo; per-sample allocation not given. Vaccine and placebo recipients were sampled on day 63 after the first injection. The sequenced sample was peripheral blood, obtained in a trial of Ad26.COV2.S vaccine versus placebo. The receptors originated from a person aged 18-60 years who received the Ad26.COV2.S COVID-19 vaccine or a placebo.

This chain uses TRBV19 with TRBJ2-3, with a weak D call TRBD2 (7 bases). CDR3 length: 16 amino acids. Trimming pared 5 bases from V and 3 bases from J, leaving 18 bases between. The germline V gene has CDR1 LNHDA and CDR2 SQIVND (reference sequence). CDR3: CASSYPIGGATDTQYF. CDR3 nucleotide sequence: TGTGCCAGTAGTTACCCGATAGGGGGGGCGACAGATACGCAGTATTTT.

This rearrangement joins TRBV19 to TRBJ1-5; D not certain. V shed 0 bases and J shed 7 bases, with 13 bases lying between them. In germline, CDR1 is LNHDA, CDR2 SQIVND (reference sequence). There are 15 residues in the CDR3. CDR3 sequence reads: CASSIDQRSYQPQHF. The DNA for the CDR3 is TGTGCCAGTAGTATAGATCAAAGGTCGTACCAGCCCCAGCATTTT.

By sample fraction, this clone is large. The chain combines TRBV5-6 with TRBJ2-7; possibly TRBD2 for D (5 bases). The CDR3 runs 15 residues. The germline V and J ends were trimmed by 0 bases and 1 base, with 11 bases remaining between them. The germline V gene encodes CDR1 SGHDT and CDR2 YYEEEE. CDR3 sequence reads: CASSLADSWSYEQYF. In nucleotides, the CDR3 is TGTGCCAGCAGCTTGGCGGACTCCTGGTCCTACGAGCAGTACTTC.

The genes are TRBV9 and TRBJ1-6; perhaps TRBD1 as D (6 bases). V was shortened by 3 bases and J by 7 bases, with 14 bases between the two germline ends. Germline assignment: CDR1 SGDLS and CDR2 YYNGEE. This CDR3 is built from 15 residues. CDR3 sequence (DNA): TGTGCCAGCAGCGACGAAAACAGGGTAAATTCACCCCTCCACTTT. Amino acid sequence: CASSDENRVNSPLHF.

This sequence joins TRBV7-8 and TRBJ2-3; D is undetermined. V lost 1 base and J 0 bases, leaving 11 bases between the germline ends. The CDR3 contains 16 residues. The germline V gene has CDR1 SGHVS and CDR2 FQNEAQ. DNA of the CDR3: TGTGCCAGCAGCTTAGGGCTAGGTGGTAGCACAGATACGCAGTATTTT. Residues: CASSLGLGGSTDTQYF. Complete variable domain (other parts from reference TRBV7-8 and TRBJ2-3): GAGVSQSPRYKVAKRGQDVALRCDPISGHVSLFWYQQALGQGPEFLTYFQNEAQLDKSGLPSDRFFAERPEGSVSTLKIQRTQQEDSAVYLCASSLGLGGSTDTQYFGPGTRLTVL.

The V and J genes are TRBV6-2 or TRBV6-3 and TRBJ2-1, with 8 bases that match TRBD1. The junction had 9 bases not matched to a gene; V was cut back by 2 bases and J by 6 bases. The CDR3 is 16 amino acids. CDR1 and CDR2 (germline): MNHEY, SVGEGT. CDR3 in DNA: TGTGCCAGCAGTTACGCAGGGGGCCTAACTAGCAATGAGCAGTTCTTC. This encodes CASSYAGGLTSNEQFF.

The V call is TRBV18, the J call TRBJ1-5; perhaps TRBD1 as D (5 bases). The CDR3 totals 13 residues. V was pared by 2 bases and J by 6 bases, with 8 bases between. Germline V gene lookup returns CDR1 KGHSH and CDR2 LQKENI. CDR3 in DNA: TGTGCCAGCTCACCAGGGACGGCTCAGCCCCAGCATTTT. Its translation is CASSPGTAQPQHF.

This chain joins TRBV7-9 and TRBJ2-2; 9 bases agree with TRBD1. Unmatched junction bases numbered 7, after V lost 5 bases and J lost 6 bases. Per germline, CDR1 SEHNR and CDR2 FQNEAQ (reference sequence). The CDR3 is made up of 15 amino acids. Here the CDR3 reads CASSALQGAAGELFF. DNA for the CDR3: TGTGCCAGCAGCGCCCTACAGGGGGCGGCCGGGGAGCTGTTTTTT.

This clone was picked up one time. CDR3 nucleotide sequence: TGTGCCAGCAGCTCCGGCTGGGCGGGAGAATTAGGTGAGCAGTTCTTC. It yields the protein CASSSGWAGELGEQFF. The V and J genes are TRBV7-3 and TRBJ2-1; 7 bases agree with TRBD2. Germline V CDR1 and CDR2: SGHTA, FQGTGA. The CDR3 is 16 residues long. J lost 9 bases, V lost 4 bases, and 15 bases had no gene match.

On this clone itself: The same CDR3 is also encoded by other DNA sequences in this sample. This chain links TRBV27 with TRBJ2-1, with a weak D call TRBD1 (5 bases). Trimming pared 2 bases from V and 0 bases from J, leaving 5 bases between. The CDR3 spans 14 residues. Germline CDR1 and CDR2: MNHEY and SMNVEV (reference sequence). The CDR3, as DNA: TGTGCCAGCAGTTTACAGGGCTCCTACAATGAGCAGTTCTTC. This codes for CASSLQGSYNEQFF.

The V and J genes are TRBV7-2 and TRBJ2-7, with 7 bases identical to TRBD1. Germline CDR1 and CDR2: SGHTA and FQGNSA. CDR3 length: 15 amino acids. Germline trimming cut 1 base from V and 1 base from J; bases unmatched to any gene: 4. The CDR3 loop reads CASSLVVTGSYEQYF. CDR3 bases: TGTGCCAGCAGCTTAGTCGTGACAGGGTCCTACGAGCAGTACTTC.

Written as DNA, the CDR3 is TGTGCCAGCAGCCAAGATCTGATTGGGGGGCGGCAGCCCCAGCATTTT. Amino acids: CASSQDLIGGRQPQHF. This chain links TRBV4-2 with TRBJ1-5, with a possible D match to TRBD1 (6 bases). V was clipped by 0 bases and J by 7 bases, with 16 bases between them. CDR1 LGHNA and CDR2 YNFKEQ come from the germline V gene. CDR3 size: 16 residues.

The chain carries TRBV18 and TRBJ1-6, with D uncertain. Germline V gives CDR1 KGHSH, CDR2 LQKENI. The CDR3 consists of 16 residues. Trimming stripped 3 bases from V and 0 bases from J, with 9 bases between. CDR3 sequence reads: CASSPLSSSYNSPLHF. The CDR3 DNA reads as TGTGCCAGCTCACCTTTATCAAGCTCCTATAATTCACCCCTCCACTTT. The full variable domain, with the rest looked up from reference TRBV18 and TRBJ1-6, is NAGVMQNPRHLVRRRGQEARLRCSPMKGHSHVYWYRQLPEEGLKFMVYLQKENIIDESGMPKERFSAEFPKEGPSILRIQQVVRGDSAAYFCASSPLSSSYNSPLHFGNGTRLTVT.

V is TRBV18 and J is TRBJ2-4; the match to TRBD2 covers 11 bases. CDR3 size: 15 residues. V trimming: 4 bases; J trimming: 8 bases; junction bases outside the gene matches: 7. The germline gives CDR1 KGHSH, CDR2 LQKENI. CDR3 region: CASSQNSGRADIQYF. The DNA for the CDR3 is TGTGCCAGCTCACAAAATAGCGGGAGGGCGGACATTCAGTACTTC.

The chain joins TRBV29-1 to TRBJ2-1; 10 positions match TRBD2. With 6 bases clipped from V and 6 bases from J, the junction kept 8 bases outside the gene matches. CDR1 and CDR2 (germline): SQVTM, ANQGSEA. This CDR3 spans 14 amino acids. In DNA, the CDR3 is TGCAGCGTCGCTCCCGCTAGCGGGGGCAATGAGCAGTTCTTC. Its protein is CSVAPASGGNEQFF.